Shown below are 25 T cell receptor beta chains from a single sample sequenced in a study of siplizumab effects on memory and regulatory T cells. The repertoire was sequenced with immunoSEQ multiplex PCR; TCRdb's copy has only in-frame clones and lacks some. The data contain 50,000 to 55,000 clones, under 98% of them seen just once; the ten biggest clones take up 0.55% to 0.65%. Material for sequencing was naive CD4+ T cells sorted from blood. The origin of the receptors is a human donor in good health.

The chain joins TRBV7-9 to TRBJ2-5, with 15 positions matching TRBD2. Germline CDR1 SEHNR, CDR2 FQNEAQ (reference sequence). Losses at the gene ends were 2 bases for V and 5 bases for J; bases not matched to a gene: 6. There are 17 residues in the CDR3. As DNA, the CDR3 is TGTGCCAGCAGCTTAAGGACTAGCGGGAGGGGATGGGAGACCCAGTACTTC. It yields the protein CASSLRTSGRGWETQYF.

J is TRBJ1-2 and V is TRBV13; TRBD1 is a possible D gene (5 bases). The V gene's germline CDR1 is PRHDT and CDR2 FYEKMQ (reference sequence). CDR3 length: 12 amino acids. Trimming left V 6 bases short and J 5 bases short, with 10 bases between. DNA of the CDR3: TGTGCCAGCAGTTTGGGACGGTATGGCTACACCTTC. The encoded protein is CASSLGRYGYTF. Looking up the rest from reference TRBV13 and TRBJ1-2 gives the full variable domain: AAGVIQSPRHLIKEKRETATLKCYPIPRHDTVYWYQQGPGQDPQFLISFYEKMQSDKGSIPDRFSAQQFSDYHSELNMSSLELGDSALYFCASSLGRYGYTFGSGTRLTVV.

The V call is TRBV10-1, the J call TRBJ1-4, with D possibly being TRBD1 (5 bases). Trimming took off 0 bases at V and 4 bases at J, with 15 bases between the two ends. The CDR3 loop spans 17 amino acids. Per the germline V gene, CDR1 is WNHNN and CDR2 is SYGVQD (reference sequence). The CDR3: CASSESKPGAGNEKLFF. The CDR3 DNA follows: TGCGCCAGCAGTGAGTCGAAGCCTGGGGCGGGTAATGAAAAACTGTTTTTT.

V gene TRBV9 combines with J gene TRBJ2-5, with 10 positions matching TRBD2. The better agreement between TRBJ2-7 and the DNA end casts doubt on the J call. The CDR3 runs to 15 residues. Germline-derived CDR1 and CDR2 are SGDLS and YYNGEE. The CDR3 protein is CASSVGLAGPYEQYF. In DNA, the CDR3 is TGTGCCAGCAGCGTAGGACTAGCGGGTCCCTACGAGCAGTACTTC.

This clone was seen only once. This chain connects TRBV9 to TRBJ2-3; 8 bases match TRBD1. V was pared by 4 bases and J by 5 bases, with 12 bases of the junction left unmatched. This CDR3 region has 16 residues. Germline assignment: CDR1 SGDLS and CDR2 YYNGEE. The CDR3 bases are TGTGCCAGCAGCTCGAGGCCTAATGACAGGGGAGATACGCAGTATTTT. It encodes CASSSRPNDRGDTQYF. The variable domain in full, completed from reference TRBV9 and TRBJ2-3, reads DSGVTQTPKHLITATGQRVTLRCSPRSGDLSVYWYQQSLDQGLQFLIQYYNGEERAKGNILERFSAQQFPDLHSELNLSSLELGDSALYFCASSSRPNDRGDTQYFGPGTRLTVL.

This chain links TRBV11-1 with TRBJ2-1, with 8 bases aligning to TRBD2. V lost 7 bases and J lost 0; bases outside the gene matches: 8. This CDR3 region has 16 residues. Germline CDR1 and CDR2: SGHAT and FQDESV (reference sequence). DNA for the CDR3: TGTGCCAGCACCTTTGTTGGGACTAGCTCCTACAATGAGCAGTTCTTC. This translates into CASTFVGTSSYNEQFF.

This clone was counted a single time. V is TRBV29-1 and J is TRBJ2-1; 7 bases match TRBD1. J lost 1 base, V lost 7 bases, and 7 bases had no gene match. The germline CDR1 and CDR2 sequences are SQVTM and ANQGSEA. This CDR3 contains 14 residues. CDR3 sequence reads: CSATQGKSYNEQFF. The CDR3 bases are TGCAGCGCAACACAGGGGAAATCCTACAATGAGCAGTTCTTC.

The V gene is TRBV25-1, the J gene TRBJ2-1; 7 bases are shared with TRBD2. The CDR3 length is 14 residues. CDR1 and CDR2 (germline): MGHDK, SYGVNS. V trimming: 3 bases; J trimming: 6 bases; junction bases outside the gene matches: 5. In DNA, the CDR3 is TGTGCCAGCAGTGATGGACTAGAGGGCAATGAGCAGTTCTTC. Translation gives CASSDGLEGNEQFF.

This clone appeared a single time. The rearrangement links TRBV5-1 to TRBJ1-2; D is unresolved. Germline values: CDR1 SGHRS, CDR2 YFSETQ. This CDR3 contains 14 residues. V lost 2 bases, J lost 6 bases, and 14 bases lay in between. The CDR3 DNA sequence: TGCGCCAGCAGCTTCTCGGGCCCGAGGCATGGCTACACCTTC. Translating it yields CASSFSGPRHGYTF.

This chain connects TRBV4-3 to TRBJ2-3; 7 bases are a match to TRBD2. CDR1 and CDR2 from the germline V gene are LGHNA and YSLEER. The CDR3 runs to 13 residues. The trim removed 4 bases at V and 3 bases at J, leaving 1 base unmatched. The CDR3 nucleotides are TGCGCCAGCAGCCCGCGGGAGACAGATACGCAGTATTTT. Amino acid sequence: CASSPRETDTQYF.

This rearrangement joins TRBV30 to TRBJ1-2, with 8 bases identical to TRBD1. With 3 bases clipped from V and 7 bases from J, the junction kept 7 bases outside the gene matches. The CDR3 covers 13 residues. CDR1 is GTSNPN and CDR2 is SVGIG in the germline V gene (reference sequence). Here the CDR3 DNA reads TGTGCCTGGAGCACAGGGGGTATCGGTGGCTACACCTTC. This codes for CAWSTGGIGGYTF.

V usage is TRBV20-1 and J usage is TRBJ1-2; D gene ambiguous. The V and J ends lost 6 bases and 8 bases respectively, with 13 bases between them. This CDR3 is built from 11 residues. CDR1 and CDR2 (germline): DFQATT, SNEGSKA (reference sequence). In DNA form, the CDR3 reads TGCAGTGCCACTCCGACCTACGGCTACACCTTC. Protein sequence: CSATPTYGYTF.

The genes are TRBV29-1 and TRBJ1-4, with TRBD1 matching 7 bases. After removal of 5 bases from V and 4 bases from J, the junction contained 4 bases not matched to a gene. Germline V CDR1 and CDR2: SQVTM, ANQGSEA. The CDR3 is made up of 13 amino acids. Here the CDR3 reads CSVTRDSNEKLFF. CDR3 sequence (DNA): TGCAGCGTTACCAGGGACAGTAATGAAAAACTGTTTTTT.

The V gene is TRBV4-1, the J gene TRBJ1-5; a weak D match, TRBD1 (5 bases). The V gene's germline CDR1 is MGHRA and CDR2 YSYEKL. V was pared by 3 bases and J by 7 bases, with 13 bases between. CDR3 length: 14 residues. This CDR3 is CASSHPGRGQPQHF. In DNA form, the CDR3 reads TGCGCCAGCAGCCATCCCGGGAGGGGCCAGCCCCAGCATTTT.

The gene calls are TRBV27 and TRBJ2-2, with a weak D call TRBD2 (5 bases). V was trimmed by 8 bases and J by 6 bases, leaving 19 bases between them. The CDR3 sequence is 15 residues long. The V gene's germline CDR1 is MNHEY and CDR2 SMNVEV (reference sequence). The CDR3 coding sequence is TGTGCCAGCTGGGGTCGGTCAGCGGTACCCGGGGAGCTGTTTTTT. Protein: CASWGRSAVPGELFF.

The chain carries TRBV6-6 and TRBJ1-4; D uncertain. The CDR3 is made up of 13 amino acids. Germline lookup yields CDR1 MNHNY and CDR2 SVGAGI (reference sequence). The V end lost 6 bases, the J end lost 0 bases, and 5 bases lay between the germline ends. The CDR3 sequence: CASSPTTNEKLFF. The CDR3 coding sequence is TGTGCCAGCAGCCCGACAACTAATGAAAAACTGTTTTTT.

CDR3 sequence reads: CASTTGGVDTQYF. In nucleotides, the CDR3 is TGTGCCAGCACGACAGGGGGCGTCGATACGCAGTATTTT. This chain links TRBV5-6 with TRBJ2-3, with 10 nucleotides matching TRBD1. The CDR3 length is 13 residues. Germline CDR1 is SGHDT and CDR2 is YYEEEE. V lost 6 bases, J lost 6 bases, and 4 bases stayed unmatched.

The genes are TRBV5-4 and TRBJ2-5; 16 bases line up with TRBD2. Trimming at V came to 5 bases and at J to 5 bases, leaving 9 bases not matched to a gene. Per germline, CDR1 SGHNT and CDR2 YYREEE (reference sequence). This CDR3 comprises 17 residues. CDR3 sequence reads: CASSSGTSGRARETQYF. DNA of the CDR3: TGTGCCAGCAGTTCAGGGACTAGCGGGAGGGCCCGGGAGACCCAGTACTTC.

This chain joins TRBV29-1 and TRBJ2-7; D is unclear. Trimming took 4 bases from V and 6 from J, leaving 10 bases between them. The CDR3 is 11 residues long. Germline CDR1 SQVTM, CDR2 ANQGSEA. The CDR3 spells CSVALGIEQYF. The CDR3 nucleotides read TGCAGCGTTGCCCTGGGGATCGAGCAGTACTTC.

The chain has TRBV5-1 and TRBJ2-7; D possibly corresponds to TRBD2 (5 bases). The germline CDR1 and CDR2 sequences are SGHRS and YFSETQ. CDR3 length equals 12 residues. V was clipped by 5 bases and J by 4 bases, with 10 bases between them. CDR3: CASRSGGYEQYF. The CDR3 DNA reads TGCGCCAGCAGAAGCGGAGGATACGAGCAGTACTTC.

The chain carries TRBV6-1 and TRBJ1-1; D perhaps matches TRBD1 (5 bases). Germline V gene data show CDR1 as MNHNS and CDR2 as SASEGT. This CDR3 contains 15 residues. V lost 8 bases to trimming and J lost 3 bases, with 19 bases between them. The CDR3 coding sequence is TGTGCCAGCTACTCGCGGGGCAGGGTGGACACTGAAGCTTTCTTT. Translated: CASYSRGRVDTEAFF.

The chain couples TRBV4-2 to TRBJ2-5; 9 positions agree with TRBD2. The CDR3 is 16 residues long. Trimming cost V 6 bases and J 4 bases; bases outside gene matches: 12. Germline CDR1 and CDR2: LGHNA and YNFKEQ. CDR3 sequence (DNA): TGTGCCAGCAGTCACACCCGGGGAGCGGGAGGAGAGACCCAGTACTTC. Protein product: CASSHTRGAGGETQYF.

This clone is a singleton in its sample. The rearrangement links TRBV9 to TRBJ1-3, with 7 bases lining up with TRBD1. Trimming took 0 bases from V and 4 from J; bases not matched to a gene: 10. CDR3 length: 17 amino acids. Germline V lookup: CDR1 SGDLS, CDR2 YYNGEE. The CDR3 is CASSVVDRAVSGNTIYF. DNA for the CDR3: TGTGCCAGCAGCGTAGTAGACAGGGCGGTTTCAGGAAACACCATATATTTT.

The V and J genes are TRBV19 and TRBJ1-3; D gene ambiguous. The germline V and J ends were trimmed by 3 bases and 2 bases, with 2 bases remaining between them. The CDR3 totals 12 residues. CDR1 and CDR2 (germline): LNHDA, SQIVND (reference sequence). In nucleotides, the CDR3 is TGTGCCAGTAGTATCCCTGGAAACACCATATATTTT. Residues: CASSIPGNTIYF.

The count of this clone is one. CDR3 amino acids: CASSSGGQGLYNEQFF. CDR3 sequence (DNA): TGTGCCAGCAGCTCTGGGGGACAGGGTCTTTACAATGAGCAGTTCTTC. The chain recombines TRBV5-5 with TRBJ2-1, with 9 bases lining up with TRBD1. J lost 4 bases, V lost 3 bases, and 8 bases had no gene match. This CDR3 is built from 16 residues. The germline V gene has CDR1 SGHKS and CDR2 YYEKEE (reference sequence).